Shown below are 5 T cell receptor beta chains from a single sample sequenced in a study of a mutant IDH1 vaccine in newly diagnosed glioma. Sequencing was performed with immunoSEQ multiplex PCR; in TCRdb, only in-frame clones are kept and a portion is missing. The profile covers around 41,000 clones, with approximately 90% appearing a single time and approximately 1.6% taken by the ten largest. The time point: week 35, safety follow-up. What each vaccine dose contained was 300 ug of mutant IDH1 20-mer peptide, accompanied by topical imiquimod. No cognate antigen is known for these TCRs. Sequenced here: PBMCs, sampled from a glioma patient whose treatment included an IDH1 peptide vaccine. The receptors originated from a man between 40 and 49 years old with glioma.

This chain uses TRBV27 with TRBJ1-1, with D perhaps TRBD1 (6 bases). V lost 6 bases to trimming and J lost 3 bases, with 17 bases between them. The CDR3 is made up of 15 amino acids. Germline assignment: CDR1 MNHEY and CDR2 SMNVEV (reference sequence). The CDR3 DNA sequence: TGTGCCAGCAGGAGTGCAGGGGTCTGGGACACTGAAGCTTTCTTT. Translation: CASRSAGVWDTEAFF.

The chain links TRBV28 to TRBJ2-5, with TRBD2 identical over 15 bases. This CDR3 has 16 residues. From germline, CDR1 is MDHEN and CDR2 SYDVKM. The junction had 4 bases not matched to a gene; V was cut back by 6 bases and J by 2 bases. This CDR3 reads CASSWGLAGGQETQYF. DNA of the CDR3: TGTGCCAGCAGCTGGGGACTAGCGGGGGGTCAAGAGACCCAGTACTTC.

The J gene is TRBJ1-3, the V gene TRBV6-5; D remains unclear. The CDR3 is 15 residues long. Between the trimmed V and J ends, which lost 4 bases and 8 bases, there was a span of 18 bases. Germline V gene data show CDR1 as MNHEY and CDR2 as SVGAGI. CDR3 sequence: CASSSRTPAPDTIYF. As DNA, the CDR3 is TGTGCCAGCAGTTCCCGCACACCCGCACCTGACACCATATATTTT.

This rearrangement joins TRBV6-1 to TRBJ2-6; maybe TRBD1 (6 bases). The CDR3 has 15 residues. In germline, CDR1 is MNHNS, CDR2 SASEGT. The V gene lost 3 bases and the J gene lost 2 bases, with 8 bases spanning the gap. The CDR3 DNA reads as TGTGCCAGCAGTGAGGCAGGGGCTGGGGCCAACGTCCTGACTTTC. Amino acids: CASSEAGAGANVLTF.

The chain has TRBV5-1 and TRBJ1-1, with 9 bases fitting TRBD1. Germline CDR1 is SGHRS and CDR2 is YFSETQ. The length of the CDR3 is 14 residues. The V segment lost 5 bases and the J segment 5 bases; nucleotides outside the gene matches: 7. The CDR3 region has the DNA TGCGCCAGCAGACAGGGGGCTTCGGTGACTGAAGCTTTCTTT. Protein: CASRQGASVTEAFF. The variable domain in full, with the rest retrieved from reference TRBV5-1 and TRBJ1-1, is KAGVTQTPRYLIKTRGQQVTLSCSPISGHRSVSWYQQTPGQGLQFLFEYFSETQRNKGNFPGRFSGRQFSNSRSEMNVSTLELGDSALYLCASRQGASVTEAFFGQGTRLTVV.